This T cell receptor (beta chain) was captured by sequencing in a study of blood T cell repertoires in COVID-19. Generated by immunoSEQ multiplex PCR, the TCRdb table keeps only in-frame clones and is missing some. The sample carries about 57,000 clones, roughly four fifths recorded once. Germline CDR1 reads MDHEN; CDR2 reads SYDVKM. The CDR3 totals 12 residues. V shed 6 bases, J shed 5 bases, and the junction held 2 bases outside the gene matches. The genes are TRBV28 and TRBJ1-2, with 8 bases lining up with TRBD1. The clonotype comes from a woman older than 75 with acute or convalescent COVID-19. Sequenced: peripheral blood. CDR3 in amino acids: CASSRQGYGYTF. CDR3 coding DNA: TGTGCCAGCAGCCGACAGGGGTATGGCTACACCTTC.